This TCR beta chain is drawn from a study of blood T cell repertoires in COVID-19. About the study: Samples of COVID-19 (acute and convalescent) were obtained from the United States, Italy and Spain.

Libraries were prepared by immunoSEQ multiplex PCR; TCRdb keeps only in-frame clonotypes and omits some of them. Here the sample spans roughly 50,000 clones, about 86% being singletons. Germline-derived CDR1 and CDR2 are WSHSY and SAAADI. J was trimmed by 2 bases and V by 5 bases; bases with no gene match: 3. The CDR3 is 15 residues long. This TCR derives from an elderly woman with acute or convalescent COVID-19. The genes are TRBV10-2 and TRBJ2-3; 11 bases are a match to TRBD2. Sequenced input: peripheral blood. The CDR3 region has the DNA TGCGCCAGCAGTTTGACTAGCGGGGTCACAGATACGCAGTATTTT. Translated, it gives CASSLTSGVTDTQYF.